This TCR beta chain was recovered during a study of T cells in localized non-small cell lung cancer. Germline assignment: CDR1 SSHAT and CDR2 FNYEAQ (reference sequence). Trimming left V 5 bases short and J 5 bases short, with 6 bases between. CDR3 length: 11 residues. Generated by immunoSEQ multiplex PCR, the TCRdb table keeps only in-frame clones and is missing some. Of fewer than 100,000 clones listed, 65% to 85% were seen once; the top ten hold roughly 9%. The gene calls are TRBV7-7 and TRBJ2-5, with D perhaps matching TRBD1 (6 bases). This specimen consisted of peripheral blood, obtained before any cancer treatment. This clonotype originated in a female donor older than 55 with stage I lung adenocarcinoma. The CDR3 DNA follows: TGTGCCAGCAGCCAGGGGGAGACCCAGTACTTC. Protein product: CASSQGETQYF.